The 3 T cell receptor beta chains below come from one sample, sequenced in a study of T-cell reconstitution after alpha-beta-depleted transplantation in children. For TCRbeta, the library was prepared with unique molecular identifiers. Each CDR3 protein is one row after TCRdb ran MiXCR on the PCR reads. The sample lists approximately 210,000 distinct CDR3 sequences; about 15% were seen once. The source material was PBMCs from the stem cell graft donor, sampled from the stem cell graft. These receptors originate from a human donor who donated a stem cell graft to a child with acute lymphoblastic leukemia.

Ten or more counts support this clonotype. The chain combines TRBV7-8 with TRBJ2-7; no clear D gene. CDR3 length: 12 amino acids. V shed 5 bases and J shed 3 bases, with 8 bases lying between them. CDR1 SGHVS and CDR2 FQNEAQ come from the germline V gene. For the CDR3, the DNA is TGTGCCAGCAGCCCCAGGAGCTACGAGCAGTACTTC. Translation: CASSPRSYEQYF. Full variable domain (remainder filled in from reference TRBV7-8 and TRBJ2-7): GAGVSQSPRYKVAKRGQDVALRCDPISGHVSLFWYQQALGQGPEFLTYFQNEAQLDKSGLPSDRFFAERPEGSVSTLKIQRTQQEDSAVYLCASSPRSYEQYFGPGTRLTVT.

This clonotype came up many times. The chain couples TRBV6-1 to TRBJ2-5; D possibly corresponds to TRBD2 (6 bases). The CDR3 length is 16 residues. Germline CDR1 MNHNS, CDR2 SASEGT. Deletions cut 5 bases from V and 5 bases from J, with 21 bases between. DNA for the CDR3: TGTGCCAGCAGTCAAAGACAAGCGGGCATTCGCGAGACCCAGTACTTC. Translation: CASSQRQAGIRETQYF.

The J gene is TRBJ2-7, the V gene TRBV19; 7 bases are a match to TRBD2. This CDR3 spans 14 amino acids. The germline CDR1 and CDR2 sequences are LNHDA and SQIVND (reference sequence). V gave up 4 bases and J gave up 5 bases; unmatched junction bases: 8. CDR3 DNA: TGTGCCAGTAGTACCCTCGGGACTACCAACGAGCAGTACTTC. Translation gives CASSTLGTTNEQYF.